This is a list of T cell receptor beta chains from one sample in a study of graft-versus-host responses after intestinal transplantation. Data came from immunoSEQ multiplex PCR; TCRdb stores just in-frame clones and leaves some out. The repertoire holds about 50,000 clones, with 80% to 95% as singletons. The antigens of these receptors remain unknown. Specimen: unstimulated CD4+ T cells sorted from spleen or lymph node cells, collected before transplant. Receptors were obtained from a human donor who was the organ donor for an intestinal transplant. The CDR3 runs from the conserved cysteine through the conserved F or W.

j_call cdr3_length v_call cdr3_aa
. 13 TRBV7-8 CASSLGRENEQYF
TRBJ2-5 19 TRBV7-2 CASSRMPTKTSTDWETQYF
TRBJ2-4 14 TRBV5-1 CASSFGGVKNIQYF
TRBJ1-2 13 TRBV27 CASSLVGGYGYTF
TRBJ1-5 15 TRBV7-2 CASSLRTESNQPQHF
TRBJ1-5 15 TRBV27 CASSPRTGLNQPQHF
TRBJ2-3 14 TRBV7-2 CASSIGPSTDTQYF
TRBJ1-1 13 TRBV5-1 CASSLQGGTEAFF
TRBJ2-1 15 TRBV5-1 CASSLATSGRNEQFF
TRBJ2-4 12 TRBV29-1 CSAGQGANIQYF
TRBJ2-6 15 TRBV6-6 CASSEEYSGANVLTF
TRBJ2-2 14 TRBV5-4 CASSSDPNTGELFF
TRBJ1-5 16 TRBV6-6 CASSSAGGRGNQPQHF
TRBJ2-7 16 TRBV5-1 CASSLSILGAPSKQYF
TRBJ1-2 14 TRBV5-1 CASSSRTGVDGYTF
TRBJ2-7 15 TRBV18 CASSPSRDRNYEQYF
TRBJ2-3 16 TRBV11-1 CASSPNRRGPTDTQYF
TRBJ1-2 14 TRBV28 CASSFFGTFYGYTF
TRBJ1-3 16 TRBV30 CAWSVRRDSSGNTIYF
TRBJ1-5 17 TRBV2 CASTQQGRGYSNQPQHF
TRBJ2-7 14 TRBV5-6 CASTPGLATYEQYF
TRBJ2-2 15 TRBV29-1 CSVYRDSYNTGELFF
TRBJ1-5 14 TRBV10-3 CAISVQGSNQPQHF
TRBJ2-2 16 TRBV4-2 CASRNRDRGNTGELFF